The T cell receptor beta chain described here comes from a study of T-cell memory formation after mild COVID-19. Trimming stripped 6 bases from V and 6 bases from J, with 17 bases between. The CDR3 consists of 14 residues. Germline V gene data show CDR1 as LNHDA and CDR2 as SQIVND (reference sequence). TCRdb redid the calling of the 5' RACE reads with MiXCR, one entry per CDR3 protein. Of about 290,000 distinct CDR3 sequences listed, about 16% were seen once; the top ten hold roughly 23%. Sequencing was carried out using PBMCs or a T cell subset sorted from them (not recorded which). The V and J genes are TRBV19 and TRBJ1-1, with D possibly matching TRBD1 (5 bases). This TCR came from a man aged 18 to 30 who had mild COVID-19 (a few samples of this study predate the infection). Cell type and time point are not known. This CDR3 reads CASRIYALGAEAFF. Here the CDR3 DNA reads TGTGCCAGTAGGATCTATGCATTGGGGGCTGAAGCTTTCTTT.